This T cell receptor (beta chain) stems from a study of Graves' ophthalmopathy and Graves' hyperthyroidism. On this clonotype itself: A much larger clone lies one base from this, so it may be a read error.

CDR3 length equals 14 residues. CDR1 and CDR2 (germline): MGHDK, SYGVNS. RNA transcripts provided the template for amplifying TCR beta CDR3 regions. A first-round RT-PCR used HTBI primers, followed by a second-round multiplex PCR. TCRdb re-analysed the multiplex PCR reads in MiXCR, keeping a single row per CDR3 protein. Altogether about 640,000 distinct CDR3 sequences are present, 35% to 50% being singletons, with the ten largest covering 2.5% to 3.5%. Sequenced material: peripheral blood. The TCR sequence derives from an adult man with Graves' ophthalmopathy. The chain joins TRBV25-1 to TRBJ1-6; possible D gene TRBD1, 5 bases. The DNA for the CDR3 is TGCGCCAGCAGCTCGGATGGGGGGGATTCACCCCTCCACTTT. It translates to CASSSDGGDSPLHF.